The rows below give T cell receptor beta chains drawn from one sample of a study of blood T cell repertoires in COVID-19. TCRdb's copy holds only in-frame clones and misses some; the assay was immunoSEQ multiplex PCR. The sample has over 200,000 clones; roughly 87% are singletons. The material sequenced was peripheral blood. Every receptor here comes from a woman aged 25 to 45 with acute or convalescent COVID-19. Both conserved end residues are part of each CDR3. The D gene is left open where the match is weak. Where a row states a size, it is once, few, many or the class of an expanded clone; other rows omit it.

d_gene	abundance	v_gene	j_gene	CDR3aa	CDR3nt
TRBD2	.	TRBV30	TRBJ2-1	CAWRLRGAGGTQSSYNEQFF	TGTGCCTGGAGACTTCGGGGGGCGGGAGGGACCCAGAGCTCCTACAATGAGCAGTTCTTC
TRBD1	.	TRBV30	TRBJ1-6	CAWSRDRGQSPLHF	TGTGCCTGGAGCCGGGACAGGGGGCAATCACCCCTCCACTTT
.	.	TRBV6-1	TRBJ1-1	CASSYTETEAFF	TGTGCCAGCAGTTATACGGAGACTGAAGCTTTCTTT
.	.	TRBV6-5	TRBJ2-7	CASTLTEYEQYF	TGTGCCAGCACTCTAACAGAGTACGAGCAGTACTTC
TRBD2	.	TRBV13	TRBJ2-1	CASSSLAGGPGEQFF	TGTGCCAGCAGCTCGCTAGCGGGAGGTCCCGGGGAGCAGTTCTTC
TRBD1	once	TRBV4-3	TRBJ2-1	CASSQEGQGAYNEQFF	TGCGCCAGCAGCCAAGAGGGGCAGGGGGCTTACAATGAGCAGTTCTTC
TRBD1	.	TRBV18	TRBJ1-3	CASSDMTGGASGNTIYF	TGTGCCAGCTCAGACATGACAGGGGGCGCTTCTGGAAACACCATATATTTT
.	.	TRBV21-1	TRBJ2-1	CASSKASGSSYNEQFF	TGTGCCAGCAGCAAAGCCTCGGGGAGCTCCTACAATGAGCAGTTCTTC
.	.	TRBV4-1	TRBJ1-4	CASSHGYSTTGYEKLFF	TGCGCCAGCAGCCACGGGTACAGTACTACAGGCTATGAAAAACTGTTTTTT
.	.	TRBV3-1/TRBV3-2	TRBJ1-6	CASGRYNSPLHF	TGTGCCAGCGGGAGATATAATTCACCCCTCCACTTT
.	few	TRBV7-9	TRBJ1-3	CASSLDISPIYF	TGTGCCAGCAGCTTGGACATCTCCCCCATATATTTT
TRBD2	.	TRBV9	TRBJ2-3	CASSVATSGTSDTQYF	TGTGCCAGCAGCGTAGCTACTAGCGGGACATCAGATACGCAGTATTTT
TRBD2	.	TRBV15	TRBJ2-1	CATSRGTSLGEQFF	TGTGCCACCAGCAGAGGGACTAGCCTTGGGGAGCAGTTCTTC
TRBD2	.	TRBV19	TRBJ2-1	CASSISGSQFF	TGTGCCAGTAGTATAAGCGGGAGTCAGTTCTTC
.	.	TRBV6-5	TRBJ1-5	CASSYSGGRQPQHF	TGTGCCAGCAGTTACTCCGGGGGTCGGCAGCCCCAGCATTTT
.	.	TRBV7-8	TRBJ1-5	CASSLGGGRQPQHF	TGTGCCAGCAGCTTAGGGGGGGGGCGGCAGCCCCAGCATTTT
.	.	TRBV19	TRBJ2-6	CASSKLSGANVLTF	TGTGCCAGTAGTAAGCTCTCTGGGGCCAACGTCCTGACTTTC
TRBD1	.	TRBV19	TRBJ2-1	CASSKLSPGQGARNEQFF	TGTGCCAGTAGTAAACTATCCCCGGGACAGGGGGCGCGGAATGAGCAGTTCTTC
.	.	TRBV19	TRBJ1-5	CASSTVGGNQPQHF	TGTGCCAGTAGTACCGTGGGCGGGAATCAGCCCCAGCATTTT
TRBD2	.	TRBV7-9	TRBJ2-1	CASSLEGLRYNEQFF	TGTGCCAGCAGCTTAGAGGGACTACGCTACAATGAGCAGTTCTTC
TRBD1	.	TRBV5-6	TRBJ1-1	CASSGTGITEAFF	TGTGCCAGCAGCGGGACAGGGATCACTGAAGCTTTCTTT
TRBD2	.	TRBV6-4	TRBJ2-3	CASSYGTSLADTQYF	TGTGCCAGCAGCTACGGGACTAGCTTGGCAGATACGCAGTATTTT
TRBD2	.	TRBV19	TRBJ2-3	CASTSGTSPRTDTQYF	TGTGCCAGTACCTCAGGGACTAGTCCCCGCACAGATACGCAGTATTTT
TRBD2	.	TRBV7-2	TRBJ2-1	CASSRTSRSSYNEQFF	TGTGCCAGCAGTAGGACTAGCAGGAGCTCCTACAATGAGCAGTTCTTC
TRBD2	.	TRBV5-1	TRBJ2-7	CASSQGLAAYEQYF	TGCGCCAGCAGCCAGGGACTAGCTGCCTACGAGCAGTACTTC
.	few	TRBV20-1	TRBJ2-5	CSAPGETQYF	TGCAGTGCTCCAGGGGAGACCCAGTACTTC
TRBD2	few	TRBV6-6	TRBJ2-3	CASSYTLAGRTDTQYF	TGTGCCAGCAGTTACACCTTAGCGGGACGCACAGATACGCAGTATTTT
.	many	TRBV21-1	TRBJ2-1	CASSKVLAGILSYNEQFF	TGTGCCAGCAGCAAAGTACTAGCGGGGATTCTTTCCTACAATGAGCAGTTCTTC
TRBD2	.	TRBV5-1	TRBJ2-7	CASSLVAGDSYEQYF	TGCGCCAGCAGCTTGGTAGCGGGAGACTCCTACGAGCAGTACTTC